The 27 T cell receptor beta chains reported below all come from one sample, sequenced in a study of T cell responses to AZD1222 COVID-19 vaccine. Data came from immunoSEQ multiplex PCR; TCRdb stores just in-frame clones and leaves some out. This table has some 110,000 clones, approximately 88% appearing once. The source material was peripheral blood, sampled on day 0 of AZD1222 vaccination. The receptors were gathered from an adult in good health.

Regarding this clone: Its ends do not fully match the called genes, so a read error is possible. The gene calls are TRBV27 and TRBJ2-5; 7 bases match TRBD1. This CDR3 is built from 13 residues. Looked up from germline, CDR1 is MNHEY and CDR2 is SMNVEV (reference sequence). CDR3 in amino acids: CRPRQGVQETQYF. The CDR3 DNA follows: TGCCGACCTCGACAGGGCGTGCAAGAGACCCAGTACTTC.

This chain uses TRBV6-2 or TRBV6-3 with TRBJ2-2; D tentatively reads TRBD1 or TRBD2 (5 bases each). CDR1 is MNHEY, CDR2 SVGEGT, per germline. The ends were cut back, 6 bases at V and 3 bases at J, with 11 bases in the middle. The CDR3 runs 14 residues. In DNA form, the CDR3 reads TGTGCCAGCAGCCTCGGGACGTACACCGGGGAGCTGTTTTTT. Amino acid sequence: CASSLGTYTGELFF.

To note about this clone: The junction departs from germline at one end; a sequencing error may be responsible. This chain connects TRBV9 to TRBJ1-2; D not certain. CDR1 and CDR2 from the germline V gene are SGDLS and YYNGEE. This CDR3 has 12 residues. The CDR3 reads CASSGIPGLPFF. The CDR3 DNA is TGTGCCAGCAGCGGAATCCCCGGACTTCCCTTCTTC. Drawing the rest from reference TRBV9 and TRBJ1-2, the complete variable domain is DSGVTQTPKHLITATGQRVTLRCSPRSGDLSVYWYQQSLDQGLQFLIQYYNGEERAKGNILERFSAQQFPDLHSELNLSSLELGDSALYFCASSGIPGLPFFGSGTRLTVV.

This chain links TRBV28 with TRBJ1-2; D call uncertain. This CDR3 is built from 10 residues. The germline gives CDR1 MDHEN, CDR2 SYDVKM. V shed 4 bases and J shed 7 bases, with 4 bases lying between them. CDR3 loop: CASSSTGYTF. The CDR3, as DNA: TGTGCCAGCAGTTCTACTGGCTACACCTTC.

This chain uses TRBV18 with TRBJ2-2; D unresolved. Germline V lookup: CDR1 KGHSH, CDR2 LQKENI. The CDR3 sequence is 12 residues long. V dropped 6 bases and J dropped 6 bases, with 8 bases sitting between them. The CDR3 loop is CASSPPAGELFF. The CDR3 bases are TGTGCCAGCTCCCCCCCCGCCGGGGAGCTGTTTTTT.

V is TRBV28 and J is TRBJ1-1, with D possibly TRBD1 on 6 matching bases. V lost 7 bases, J lost 7 bases, and 16 bases lay in between. The CDR3 contains 13 residues. Germline V gene sequence: CDR1 MDHEN, CDR2 SYDVKM. The CDR3 loop reads CASKERGAVEAFF. CDR3 coding DNA: TGTGCCAGCAAGGAGCGGGGGGCGGTTGAAGCTTTCTTT.

This CDR3 reads CASSLGGSPLREQYF. The CDR3 DNA reads TGTGCCAGCAGTTTAGGCGGGTCCCCACTCCGCGAGCAGTACTTC. The chain links TRBV27 to TRBJ2-7, with D possibly TRBD2 on 5 matching bases. The germline V gene encodes CDR1 MNHEY and CDR2 SMNVEV (reference sequence). Deletions cut 2 bases from V and 6 bases from J, with 17 bases between. This CDR3 contains 15 residues.

The chain uses TRBV12-3 or TRBV12-4 and TRBJ1-1; D gene ambiguous. Trimming shortened V by 5 bases and J by 4 bases, and 11 bases separated the two germline ends. The CDR3 totals 13 residues. The CDR3 region is CASSGNWGTEAFF. The CDR3 nucleotides read TGTGCCAGCAGTGGCAATTGGGGCACTGAAGCTTTCTTT.

The rearrangement uses TRBV19 and TRBJ2-3; D is undetermined. V was pared by 7 bases and J by 7 bases, with 9 bases between. CDR1 LNHDA and CDR2 SQIVND come from the germline V gene (reference sequence). The CDR3 is made up of 11 amino acids. The CDR3 region is CASTDAYTQYF. The CDR3 DNA reads as TGTGCCAGTACGGACGCTTATACGCAGTATTTT. Together with reference TRBV19 and TRBJ2-3, the CDR3 gives the full variable domain: DGGITQSPKYLFRKEGQNVTLSCEQNLNHDAMYWYRQDPGQGLRLIYYSQIVNDFQKGDIAEGYSVSREKKESFPLTVTSAQKNPTAFYLCASTDAYTQYFGPGTRLTVL.

The chain links TRBV29-1 to TRBJ1-4; no clear D gene. V was shortened by 4 bases and J by 0 bases, with 6 bases between the two germline ends. The CDR3 loop spans 13 amino acids. Germline CDR1 is SQVTM and CDR2 is ANQGSEA. Written as DNA, the CDR3 is TGCAGCGTTGGAGGGTCAACTAATGAAAAACTGTTTTTT. Translating it yields CSVGGSTNEKLFF.

The genes are TRBV19 and TRBJ1-1; weak D call: TRBD1 (5 bases). This CDR3 has 14 residues. Germline V gene data show CDR1 as LNHDA and CDR2 as SQIVND (reference sequence). Trimming left V 3 bases short and J 10 bases short, with 18 bases between. In DNA, the CDR3 is TGTGCCAGTAGTATTAAGTTTGTGGGGAGGGGAGCTTTCTTT. It specifies CASSIKFVGRGAFF.

The J gene is TRBJ2-1, the V gene TRBV28, with 9 bases fitting TRBD2. CDR3 length: 16 residues. Germline V CDR1 and CDR2: MDHEN, SYDVKM. V lost 2 bases and J lost 7; bases outside the gene matches: 9. The CDR3 protein is CASSLGGAGGPNEQFF. CDR3 DNA: TGTGCCAGCAGTTTAGGAGGAGCGGGGGGACCAAATGAGCAGTTCTTC.

This clone has only one observation. The V gene is TRBV5-1, the J gene TRBJ2-1; the match to TRBD2 covers 11 bases. The CDR3 covers 16 residues. Trimming removed 4 bases from V and 7 bases from J; junction bases left unmatched: 10. Germline V gene sequence: CDR1 SGHRS, CDR2 YFSETQ. Written as DNA, the CDR3 is TGCGCCAGCAGCCCACTATTAGCGGGAGGGCGGAATGAGCAGTTCTTC. Translation: CASSPLLAGGRNEQFF.

This chain connects TRBV27 to TRBJ1-2; 8 bases line up with TRBD1. The CDR3 is made up of 14 amino acids. Unmatched junction bases numbered 11, after V lost 6 bases and J lost 8 bases. Germline V gene lookup returns CDR1 MNHEY and CDR2 SMNVEV (reference sequence). CDR3 region: CASSQDRAQWGYTF. The DNA for the CDR3 is TGTGCCAGCAGCCAGGACAGGGCCCAGTGGGGCTACACCTTC.

V gene TRBV19 combines with J gene TRBJ1-1, with D unresolved. This CDR3 is 16 amino acids long. Looked up from germline, CDR1 is LNHDA and CDR2 is SQIVND (reference sequence). V lost 6 bases and J 1 base, leaving 18 bases between the germline ends. CDR3 region: CASSSPPAIKNTEAFF. CDR3 DNA sequence: TGTGCCAGTAGCTCCCCTCCGGCGATAAAGAACACTGAAGCTTTCTTT.

The DNA for the CDR3 is TGTGCCATCAGTGAGTCCCCGATCCCTCTCACAGATACGCAGTATTTT. It specifies CAISESPIPLTDTQYF. The chain is built from TRBV10-3 and TRBJ2-3; D call uncertain. Germline values: CDR1 ENHRY, CDR2 SYGVKD. Trimming cost V 0 bases and J 2 bases, with 12 bases left between them. There are 16 residues in the CDR3.

V is TRBV18 and J is TRBJ1-5; D unclear. CDR3 size: 14 residues. CDR1 KGHSH and CDR2 LQKENI come from the germline V gene. V dropped 6 bases and J dropped 1 base, with 10 bases sitting between them. CDR3 nucleotide sequence: TGTGCCAGCTCCCCCGGACTGAGCAATCAGCCCCAGCATTTT. It is translated as CASSPGLSNQPQHF.

This clone has just a few counts. The chain recombines TRBV6-1 with TRBJ1-6; D may be TRBD1 (5 bases). CDR3 size: 17 residues. The V end lost 1 base, the J end lost 8 bases, and 18 bases lay between the germline ends. Germline V gene lookup returns CDR1 MNHNS and CDR2 SASEGT. In DNA, the CDR3 is TGTGCCAGCAGTGAAGATGAGGGGAGCAGGGTACATTCACCCCTCCACTTT. Amino acids: CASSEDEGSRVHSPLHF.

The chain recombines TRBV20-1 with TRBJ2-7, with D possibly matching TRBD2 (5 bases). Per the germline V gene, CDR1 is DFQATT and CDR2 is SNEGSKA (reference sequence). V was shortened by 6 bases and J by 6 bases, with 12 bases between the two germline ends. CDR3 length: 11 amino acids. The DNA for the CDR3 is TGCAGTGCCACCCTAGCAGGCGAGCAGTACTTC. Its protein product is CSATLAGEQYF.

V gene TRBV10-3 combines with J gene TRBJ1-5, with D uncertain. The germline CDR1 and CDR2 sequences are ENHRY and SYGVKD. V was shortened by 4 bases and J by 3 bases, with 4 bases between the two germline ends. CDR3 length equals 12 residues. In DNA, the CDR3 is TGTGCCATCAGTGGGGTCAATCAGCCCCAGCATTTT. Residues: CAISGVNQPQHF.

The rearrangement joins TRBV5-1 to TRBJ1-2; D ambiguous. CDR3 length: 15 amino acids. Per germline, CDR1 SGHRS and CDR2 YFSETQ. The ends were cut back, 0 bases at V and 2 bases at J, with 11 bases in the middle. The CDR3 sequence: CASSLVSGTNYGYTF. The CDR3 region has the DNA TGCGCCAGCAGCTTGGTTTCAGGAACCAACTATGGCTACACCTTC.

This clone was picked up one time. V usage is TRBV10-3 and J usage is TRBJ2-7; 8 bases match TRBD1. Germline CDR1 reads ENHRY; CDR2 reads SYGVKD. The V gene end was trimmed by 2 bases and the J gene end by 4 bases; junction bases not matched to a gene: 10. The CDR3 sequence is 16 residues long. The CDR3 DNA reads TGTGCCATCAGTGAGCCCGGACAGGGCGCAGGGTACGAGCAGTACTTC. It is translated as CAISEPGQGAGYEQYF.

The sample holds one count of this clone. The J gene is TRBJ2-3, the V gene TRBV25-1; 10 positions match TRBD2. Germline CDR1 and CDR2: MGHDK and SYGVNS. Trimming removed 1 base from V and 2 bases from J; junction bases left unmatched: 9. The CDR3 spans 18 residues. The CDR3 DNA sequence: TGTGCCAGCAGTGAATTCGTAGGAGCGGGAGGGACCACAGATACGCAGTATTTT. Amino acids: CASSEFVGAGGTTDTQYF.

The DNA for the CDR3 is TGTGCCAGCCGGGGGACCATGAACACTGAAGCTTTCTTT. Translating gives CASRGTMNTEAFF. The V and J genes are TRBV28 and TRBJ1-1; D is perhaps TRBD1 (5 bases). The V and J ends lost 8 bases and 0 bases respectively, with 10 bases between them. The germline gives CDR1 MDHEN, CDR2 SYDVKM. The CDR3 consists of 13 residues.

This clone was seen a single time. CDR3 sequence (DNA): TGTGCCAGCAGCTTATTGCGGGGAGAGCAAGAGACCCAGTACTTC. Translated, it gives CASSLLRGEQETQYF. This chain links TRBV7-9 with TRBJ2-5; D may be TRBD2 (6 bases). Between the trimmed V and J ends, which lost 2 bases and 2 bases, there was a span of 12 bases. This CDR3 comprises 15 residues. Germline assignment: CDR1 SEHNR and CDR2 FQNEAQ (reference sequence).

This clone has more than one count but fewer than ten. This chain connects TRBV10-3 to TRBJ1-3; D is unclear. The germline gives CDR1 ENHRY, CDR2 SYGVKD. V lost 4 bases and J 2 bases, leaving 3 bases between the germline ends. This CDR3 has 12 residues. The CDR3 coding sequence is TGTGCCATCAGTGGTACTGGAAACACCATATATTTT. It is translated as CAISGTGNTIYF.

The rearrangement links TRBV28 to TRBJ1-4; possibly TRBD1 for D (5 bases). CDR1 is MDHEN and CDR2 is SYDVKM in the germline V gene. V was pared by 6 bases and J by 7 bases, with 15 bases between. The CDR3 length is 14 residues. The CDR3 nucleotides read TGTGCCAGCAGGCCCCCGGGAAGGGGTGAAAAACTGTTTTTT. Translation: CASRPPGRGEKLFF.